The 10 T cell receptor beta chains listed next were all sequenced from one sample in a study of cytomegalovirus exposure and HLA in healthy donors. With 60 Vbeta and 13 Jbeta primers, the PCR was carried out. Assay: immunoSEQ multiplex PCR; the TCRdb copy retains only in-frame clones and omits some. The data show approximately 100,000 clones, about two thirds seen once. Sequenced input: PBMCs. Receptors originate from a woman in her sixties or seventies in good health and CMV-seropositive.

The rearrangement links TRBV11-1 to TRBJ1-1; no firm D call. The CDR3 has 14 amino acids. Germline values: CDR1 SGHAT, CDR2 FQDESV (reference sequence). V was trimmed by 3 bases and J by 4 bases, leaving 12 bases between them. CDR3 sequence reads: CASSFMGRSTEAFF. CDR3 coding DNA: TGTGCCAGCAGCTTTATGGGGAGATCCACTGAAGCTTTCTTT.

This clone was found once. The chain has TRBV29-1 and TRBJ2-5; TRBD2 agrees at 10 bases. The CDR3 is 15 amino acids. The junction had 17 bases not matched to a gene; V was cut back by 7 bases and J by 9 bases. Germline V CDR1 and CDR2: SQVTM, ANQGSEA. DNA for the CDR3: TGCAGCGCCGAGGGGTTAGCGGGGGGCGTAGGGGCCCAGTACTTC. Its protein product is CSAEGLAGGVGAQYF.

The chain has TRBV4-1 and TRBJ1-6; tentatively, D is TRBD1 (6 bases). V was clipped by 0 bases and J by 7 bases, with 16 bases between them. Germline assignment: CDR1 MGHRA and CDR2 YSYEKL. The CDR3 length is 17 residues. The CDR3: CASSQDVRERGNSPLHF. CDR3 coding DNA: TGCGCCAGCAGCCAAGATGTTAGGGAAAGGGGGAATTCACCCCTCCACTTT.

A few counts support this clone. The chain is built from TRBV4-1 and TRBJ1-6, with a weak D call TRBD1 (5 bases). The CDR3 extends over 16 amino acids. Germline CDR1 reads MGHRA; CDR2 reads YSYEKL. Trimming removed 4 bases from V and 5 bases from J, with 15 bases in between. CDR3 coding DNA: TGCGCCAGCAGCCCCAGGACAAGGGTTGATAATTCACCCCTCCACTTT. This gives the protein CASSPRTRVDNSPLHF.

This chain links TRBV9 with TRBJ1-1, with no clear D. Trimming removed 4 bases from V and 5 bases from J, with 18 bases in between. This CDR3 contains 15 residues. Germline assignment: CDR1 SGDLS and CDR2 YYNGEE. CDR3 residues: CASSPRVAAGTEAFF. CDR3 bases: TGTGCCAGCAGCCCTCGGGTCGCGGCGGGGACTGAAGCTTTCTTT.

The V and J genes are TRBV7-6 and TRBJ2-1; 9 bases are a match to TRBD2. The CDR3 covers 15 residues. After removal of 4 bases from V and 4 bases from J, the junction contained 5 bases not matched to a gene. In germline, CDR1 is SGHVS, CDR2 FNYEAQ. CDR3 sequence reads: CASSSSSGAYNEQFF. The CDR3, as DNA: TGTGCCAGCAGCTCTTCTAGCGGGGCTTACAATGAGCAGTTCTTC.

DNA of the CDR3: TGTGCCAGCAGCATAGAGACAGGAGGACAGCCCCAGCATTTT. Its translation: CASSIETGGQPQHF. The V call is TRBV6-5, the J call TRBJ1-5; the D gene is possibly TRBD1 (6 bases). CDR3 length: 14 residues. Trimming removed 6 bases from V and 7 bases from J, with 16 bases in between. Germline V gene data show CDR1 as MNHEY and CDR2 as SVGAGI.

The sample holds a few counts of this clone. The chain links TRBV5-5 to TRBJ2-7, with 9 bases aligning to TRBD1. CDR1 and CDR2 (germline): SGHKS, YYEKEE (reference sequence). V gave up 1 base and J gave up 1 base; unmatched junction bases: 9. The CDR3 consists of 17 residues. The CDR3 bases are TGTGCCAGCAGCTTGAGGATTCCGGGACAGGGATCCTACGAGCAGTACTTC. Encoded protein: CASSLRIPGQGSYEQYF.

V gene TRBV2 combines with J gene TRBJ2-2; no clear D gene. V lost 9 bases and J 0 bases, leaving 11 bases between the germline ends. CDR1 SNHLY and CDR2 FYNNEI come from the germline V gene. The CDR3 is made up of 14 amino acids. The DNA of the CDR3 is TGTGCCAGGGCTGATATACCGAACACCGGGGAGCTGTTTTTT. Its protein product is CARADIPNTGELFF.

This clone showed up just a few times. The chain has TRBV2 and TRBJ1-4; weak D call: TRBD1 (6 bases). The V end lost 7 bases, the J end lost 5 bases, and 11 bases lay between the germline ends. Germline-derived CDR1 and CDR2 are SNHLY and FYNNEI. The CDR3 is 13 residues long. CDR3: CASTRTENEKLFF. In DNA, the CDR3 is TGTGCCAGCACAAGGACAGAAAATGAAAAACTGTTTTTT.